The 12 T cell receptor beta chains reported below all come from one sample, sequenced in a study of T cells in Graves' hyperthyroidism and ophthalmopathy. Template material for amplifying TCR beta CDR3 regions consisted of RNA transcripts. HTBI primers drove first-round RT-PCR of the TCR CDR3. From the multiplex PCR reads, TCRdb called clonotypes with MiXCR, one entry per CDR3 protein. The sample shows approximately 640,000 distinct CDR3 sequences, around 15% of them seen only once. Material: blood. These receptors were obtained from a woman in her twenties or thirties with Graves' hyperthyroidism.

J is TRBJ2-7 and V is TRBV7-8; 15 positions agree with TRBD2. With 4 bases clipped from V and 4 bases from J, the junction kept 5 bases outside the gene matches. Germline V lookup: CDR1 SGHVS, CDR2 FQNEAQ. This CDR3 spans 16 amino acids. CDR3 sequence: CASSSRTSGRGYEQYF. CDR3 DNA sequence: TGTGCCAGCAGCTCAAGGACTAGCGGGAGGGGGTACGAGCAGTACTTC.

Many counts were recorded for this clonotype. The chain is built from TRBV12-3 or TRBV12-4 and TRBJ2-2, with unresolved D. CDR3 length: 15 residues. Trimming cost V 6 bases and J 1 base, with 12 bases left between them. CDR3 nucleotide sequence: TGTGCCAGCAGCACCAGCCCGATGAACACCGGGGAGCTGTTTTTT. Its translation is CASSTSPMNTGELFF.

The rearrangement links TRBV5-1 to TRBJ2-7; TRBD1 matches 7 bases. The CDR3 totals 15 residues. V was pared by 5 bases and J by 4 bases, with 12 bases of the junction left unmatched. Germline V lookup: CDR1 SGHRS, CDR2 YFSETQ. The CDR3 reads CASRGETGTQYEQYF. For the CDR3, the DNA is TGCGCCAGCAGGGGAGAGACAGGGACCCAATACGAGCAGTACTTC.

The J gene is TRBJ1-2, the V gene TRBV19, with a tentative D call TRBD1 (5 bases). Trimming cost V 2 bases and J 10 bases, with 14 bases left between them. The CDR3 extends over 13 amino acids. Germline-derived CDR1 and CDR2 are LNHDA and SQIVND (reference sequence). CDR3 residues: CASSIKGRLDYTF. The CDR3 DNA is TGTGCCAGTAGTATAAAGGGGCGCTTGGACTACACCTTC.

This clonotype has a count of ten or more. The chain is built from TRBV12-3 or TRBV12-4 and TRBJ2-1, with 7 bases lining up with TRBD2. The trim removed 5 bases at V and 4 bases at J, leaving 2 bases unmatched. There are 13 residues in the CDR3. CDR3 bases: TGTGCCAGCAGTAGCGGGATTTACAATGAGCAGTTCTTC. Its translation is CASSSGIYNEQFF.

This clonotype has a handful of counts. V and J are TRBV29-1 and TRBJ2-7, with a tentative D call TRBD2 (6 bases). CDR3 length: 17 residues. Germline V gene lookup returns CDR1 SQVTM and CDR2 ANQGSEA. V lost 5 bases and J lost 1, with 24 bases in between. This CDR3 reads CSVWPGGALLDSYEQYF. The CDR3 DNA follows: TGCAGCGTTTGGCCTGGAGGGGCTCTATTAGATTCCTACGAGCAGTACTTC.

This clonotype was counted at least ten times. The chain couples TRBV6-1 to TRBJ2-3; 13 bases align to TRBD2. The CDR3 totals 14 residues. V shed 6 bases and J 6 bases; nucleotides not matched to a gene: 3. Germline V gene data show CDR1 as MNHNS and CDR2 as SASEGT. The CDR3 DNA reads TGTGCCAGCAGGGGGACTAGCGGGATGGATACGCAGTATTTT. This encodes CASRGTSGMDTQYF.

This chain's CDR3 is CASSQGWGSDEQFF. Here the CDR3 DNA reads TGTGCCAGCAGCCAGGGTTGGGGTAGCGATGAGCAGTTCTTC. J is TRBJ2-1 and V is TRBV3-1; TRBD2 might be the D (5 bases). The V and J ends lost 3 bases and 8 bases respectively, with 14 bases between them. CDR1 is LGHDT, CDR2 YNNKEL, per germline (reference sequence). The CDR3 length is 14 residues.

V usage is TRBV19 and J usage is TRBJ2-7, with a tentative D call TRBD2 (6 bases). Per germline, CDR1 LNHDA and CDR2 SQIVND (reference sequence). CDR3 length: 14 amino acids. The V end was cut by 5 bases, the J end by 6 bases, with 17 bases between. The CDR3 coding sequence is TGTGCCAGTAGTCCGCGGAGGGGAATGGGCGAGCAGTACTTC. It yields the protein CASSPRRGMGEQYF.

This clonotype has a handful of counts. This may come from a read error, since a much larger clone is one base off. This rearrangement joins TRBV11-2 to TRBJ2-1; either TRBD1 or TRBD2 may supply D (7 bases each). Trimming took 3 bases from V and 10 from J, leaving 19 bases between them. The germline V gene encodes CDR1 SGHAT and CDR2 FQNNGV. The CDR3 has 15 amino acids. Here the CDR3 reads CASSFYSPGGGEQFF. In DNA, the CDR3 is TGTGCCAGCAGCTTTTACTCCCCAGGGGGGGGGGAGCAGTTCTTC.

This rearrangement joins TRBV5-1 to TRBJ2-7; TRBD2 matches at 10 bases. Trimming at V came to 1 base and at J to 3 bases, leaving 7 bases not matched to a gene. The germline V gene encodes CDR1 SGHRS and CDR2 YFSETQ. This CDR3 is built from 16 residues. The CDR3 region is CASSLLQLAGVYEQYF. The CDR3 nucleotides are TGCGCCAGCAGCTTGCTTCAGCTAGCGGGGGTCTACGAGCAGTACTTC.

This clonotype occurred many times. The chain combines TRBV28 with TRBJ2-3; TRBD2 agrees at 9 bases. Germline loops: CDR1 MDHEN, CDR2 SYDVKM. This CDR3 contains 15 residues. J was trimmed by 5 bases and V by 1 base; bases with no gene match: 4. The CDR3 DNA reads as TGTGCCAGCAGTTTATCGGGACTAGCTGTAGATACGCAGTATTTT. Its protein product is CASSLSGLAVDTQYF.